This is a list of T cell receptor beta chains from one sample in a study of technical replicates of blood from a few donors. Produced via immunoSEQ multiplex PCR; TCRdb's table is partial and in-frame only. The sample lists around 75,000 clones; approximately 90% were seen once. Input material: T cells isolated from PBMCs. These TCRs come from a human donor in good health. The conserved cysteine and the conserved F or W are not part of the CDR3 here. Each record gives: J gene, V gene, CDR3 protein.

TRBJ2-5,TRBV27,ASSQGAVGETQY
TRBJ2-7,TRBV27,ASSTGDSYEQY
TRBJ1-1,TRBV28,ASTGGGRNTEAF
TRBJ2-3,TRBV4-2,ASGQRTDTDTQY
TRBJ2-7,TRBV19,ASSIGTGYEQY
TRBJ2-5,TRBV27,ASSSRDRKRETQY
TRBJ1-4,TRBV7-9,ASAATGDFYEKLF
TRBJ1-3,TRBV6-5,ASSYSNTLGGGTIY
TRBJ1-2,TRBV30,IGGGIGPYGYT
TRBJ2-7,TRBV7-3,ASSPAAGGPHEQY
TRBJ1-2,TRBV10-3,AIRGRDNKMKETIDDGYT
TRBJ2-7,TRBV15,ATSRETSGRVTGPYYEQY
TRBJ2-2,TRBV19,ASTAGHTGELF
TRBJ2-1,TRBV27,ASSLNTYNEQF
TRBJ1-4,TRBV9,ASSVDPTAEKLF
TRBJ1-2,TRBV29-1,SVVGGYGSGYT
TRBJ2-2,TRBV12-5,ASGEWGGSTGELF
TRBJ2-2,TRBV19,ASSRAYADTGELF
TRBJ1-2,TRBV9,ASSVVARDGYT
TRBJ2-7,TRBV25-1,AAGSLGGYEQY
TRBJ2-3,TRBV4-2,ASSQEIRIAGYTDTQY
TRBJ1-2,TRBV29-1,SVGQGRDYGYT
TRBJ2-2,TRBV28,ASSFSGKATGELF
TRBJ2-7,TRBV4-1,ASSQRPGQGAHEQY
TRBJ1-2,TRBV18,ASSPRERDRGNGYT
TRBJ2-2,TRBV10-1,ASSNSGSGTGELF
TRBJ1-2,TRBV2,ASALDSRQYGYT
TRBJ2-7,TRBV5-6,ASSFTGNSYEQY
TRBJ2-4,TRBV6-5,ASSYSRASGGNIQY
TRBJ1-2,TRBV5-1,ASSQGTADGYT
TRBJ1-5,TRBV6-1,ASSDQGSDSNQPQH